The T cell receptor (beta chain) under discussion was sequenced for a study of blood T cell repertoires in COVID-19. This CDR3 has 14 amino acids. Trimming removed 3 bases from V and 0 bases from J, with 6 bases in between. Germline V gene data show CDR1 as SGHTA and CDR2 as FQGNSA. Measured with immunoSEQ multiplex PCR; TCRdb has only the in-frame clones, and not every one. The sample consists of 85,000 to 120,000 clones, 76% of them appearing once. The rearrangement joins TRBV7-2 to TRBJ1-3; possibly TRBD1 for D (5 bases). The clonotype originates from a man older than 75 with COVID-19, enrolled during active disease. Sequencing was carried out using peripheral blood. The CDR3 protein is CASSLGGSGNTIYF. CDR3 nucleotide sequence: TGTGCCAGCAGCTTGGGGGGCTCTGGAAACACCATATATTTT.